Listed below are T cell receptor beta chains from one sample, sequenced in a study of blood T cell repertoires in COVID-19. Produced via immunoSEQ multiplex PCR; TCRdb's table is partial and in-frame only. This table holds about 230,000 clones, about 85% found once. Material: peripheral blood. The receptors derive from a man aged 35 to 55 with acute or convalescent COVID-19. Each CDR3 is given with its conserved first and last residue. D genes are given only for firm matches. A clone size is listed for some rows: how often the clone was seen (once, few, many), or a class if it is expanded.

TGTGCCAGCACGTCAGGGGGCTATGGCTACACCTTC	CASTSGGYGYTF	12	TRBD1	-	TRBJ1-2	TRBV28
TGTGCCTGGAGTGTGGGACTGAATAATTCACCCCTCCACTTT	CAWSVGLNNSPLHF	14	-	-	TRBJ1-6	TRBV30
TGTGCCATCAGGGACGGGACTTCGATTTCCTACGAGCAGTACTTC	CAIRDGTSISYEQYF	15	-	-	TRBJ2-7	TRBV10-3
TGTGCCAGCAGCTTCCGACAGGGGGCCCACGAGCAGTACTTC	CASSFRQGAHEQYF	14	TRBD1	-	TRBJ2-7	TRBV7-2
TGCAGTGCTATTTTTTCCGGGACAGGGCTTTTC	CSAIFSGTGLF	11	TRBD1	-	TRBJ2-7	TRBV20-1
TGTGCCTGGAGTAAACTTAAGCAAAGCTCTGGAAACACCATATATTTT	CAWSKLKQSSGNTIYF	16	-	-	TRBJ1-3	TRBV30
TGTGCCAGCAGCGTAGGAGCGGGGGCCTCCTACGAGCAGTACTTC	CASSVGAGASYEQYF	15	TRBD2	-	TRBJ2-7	TRBV9
TGTGCCAGCAGCGCTTGGACAGGAGGGGTTATGAACAATGGGGGCTATGGCTACACCTTC	CASSAWTGGVMNNGGYGYTF	20	TRBD1	few	TRBJ1-2	TRBV9
TGTGCCTGGAGTGCCGGGACAGGGGTAGCCGGGGAGCTGTTTTTT	CAWSAGTGVAGELFF	15	TRBD1	-	TRBJ2-2	TRBV30
TGTGCCAGCAGCCGGACAGGGGGCTATGGCTACACCTTC	CASSRTGGYGYTF	13	TRBD1	-	TRBJ1-2	TRBV5-4
TGTGCCTGGAGTGCGACTCAAGAGACCCAGTACTTC	CAWSATQETQYF	12	-	-	TRBJ2-5	TRBV30
TGTGCCAGCAGACCTTCCGGGCCCGGGGGAGAGACCCAGTACTTC	CASRPSGPGGETQYF	15	-	-	TRBJ2-5	TRBV6-2/TRBV6-3
TGTGCCAGCACGAGGGGCGGGGGTGAAAAACTGTTTTTT	CASTRGGGEKLFF	13	-	few	TRBJ1-4	TRBV5-8
TGTGCCAGCTCACCGGCCCGAGAGGACATTCAGTACTTC	CASSPAREDIQYF	13	-	-	TRBJ2-4	TRBV18
TGTGCCAGTAGTATAGCCGCCAGACAAGGAAACTATGGCTACACCTTC	CASSIAARQGNYGYTF	16	-	-	TRBJ1-2	TRBV19
TGTGCCAGCAGCCCCTGGGGGGTGGGTTCGCACACTGAAGCTTTCTTT	CASSPWGVGSHTEAFF	16	-	once	TRBJ1-1	TRBV11-2
TGTGCCAGCAGTCACCAGGACAGGGGAAATTCACCCCTCCACTTT	CASSHQDRGNSPLHF	15	TRBD1	-	TRBJ1-6	TRBV6-2/TRBV6-3
TGTGCCAGCGTCAGGGATTTCAATTCACCCCTCCACTTT	CASVRDFNSPLHF	13	-	-	TRBJ1-6	TRBV5-5
TGTGCCAGCAGTTGGACAGTTAACTACGAGCAGTACTTC	CASSWTVNYEQYF	13	-	-	TRBJ2-7	TRBV6-5
TGTGCCAGTAGTGGAGACAGGGGATCACCCCTCCACTTT	CASSGDRGSPLHF	13	TRBD1	-	TRBJ1-6	TRBV19
TGTGCCAGCAGCGTTCAACAGGGGTACCAAGAGACCCAGTACTTC	CASSVQQGYQETQYF	15	TRBD1	-	TRBJ2-5	TRBV9
TGTGCCAGCAGCCAAGAAGGAGGGAGCAATGAGCAGTTCTTC	CASSQEGGSNEQFF	14	-	-	TRBJ2-1	TRBV3-1/TRBV3-2
TGTGCCACCAGCAGAGATGGGACAGCACTGAACACTGAAGCTTTCTTT	CATSRDGTALNTEAFF	16	TRBD1	-	TRBJ1-1	TRBV15
TGCGCCAGCAGCTTGGCCCCTGGACAGGCCCTCTCTGGGGCCAACGTCCTGACTTTC	CASSLAPGQALSGANVLTF	19	TRBD1	-	TRBJ2-6	TRBV5-1
TGTGCCAGCAGCCTGTCACAGAAGAACACTGAAGCTTTCTTT	CASSLSQKNTEAFF	14	-	-	TRBJ1-1	TRBV5-4
TGTGCCAGCAGTTTGGCCCCCGCCGAAGCCAACGTCCTGACTTTC	CASSLAPAEANVLTF	15	-	-	TRBJ2-6	TRBV28
TGTGCCAGCAGGGACAGGGGAAATTCACCCCTCCACTTT	CASRDRGNSPLHF	13	TRBD1	-	TRBJ1-6	TRBV2
TGTGCCAGCAGGGACAGAGACAGCTCTGGAAACACCATATATTTT	CASRDRDSSGNTIYF	15	-	many	TRBJ1-3	TRBV5-4
TGTGCCAGCAGCTCCGACGGGTATAGCAATCAGCCCCAGCATTTT	CASSSDGYSNQPQHF	15	-	few	TRBJ1-5	TRBV6-2/TRBV6-3
TGTGCCAGCAGCTTGGATCCGGGGGAGGTACATGGCTACACCTTC	CASSLDPGEVHGYTF	15	-	-	TRBJ1-2	TRBV5-5
TGTGCCAGCAGCTTGGCCGGGTTCCGGACTGAAGCTTTCTTT	CASSLAGFRTEAFF	14	-	-	TRBJ1-1	TRBV5-4
TGTGCCAGCAGCTTAGTTATGGGCCCCTATGGCTACACCTTC	CASSLVMGPYGYTF	14	-	-	TRBJ1-2	TRBV7-2
TGTGCCAGCAGCCACTCACAGGGGGGTCAGCCCCAGCATTTT	CASSHSQGGQPQHF	14	TRBD1	-	TRBJ1-5	TRBV3-1/TRBV3-2
TGTGCCACCTCAGAGGGCAGGGGCAGCAATCAGCCCCAGCATTTT	CATSEGRGSNQPQHF	15	-	-	TRBJ1-5	TRBV15
TGTGCCACCAGCTCTGGAAGAGGGACAGCCGTTCCATCCGAGCAGTACTTC	CATSSGRGTAVPSEQYF	17	TRBD1	-	TRBJ2-7	TRBV15
TGCGCCAGCAGTGATGCCGTGCGGGGGGGTCACAATGAGCAGTTCTTC	CASSDAVRGGHNEQFF	16	TRBD2	-	TRBJ2-1	TRBV10-2
TGTGCCAGCAGCTCCACAGATACGCAGTATTTT	CASSSTDTQYF	11	-	-	TRBJ2-3	TRBV6-5
TGTGCCAGCAGTGAATTAGGATGGAGCTCCTACAATGAGCAGTTCTTC	CASSELGWSSYNEQFF	16	-	-	TRBJ2-1	TRBV6-1
TGTGCCAGCTCACCAGGGAGAAATGAAAAACTGTTTTTT	CASSPGRNEKLFF	13	-	-	TRBJ1-4	TRBV18
TGTGCTAGTGGTTCCCCATGGGGGGGCTCCTACGAGCAGTACTTC	CASGSPWGGSYEQYF	15	TRBD2	-	TRBJ2-7	TRBV12-5
TGTGCCAGCAGCCCCGGGTGGCAAACTAATGAAAAACTGTTTTTT	CASSPGWQTNEKLFF	15	-	few	TRBJ1-4	TRBV9
TGTGCCAGCAGCGGGGACTACCAAGAGACCCAGTACTTC	CASSGDYQETQYF	13	-	once	TRBJ2-5	TRBV28
TGTGCCAGCAGCCCAGGACTGGGCGGGGGGGCGGAGACCCAGTACTTC	CASSPGLGGGAETQYF	16	TRBD2	-	TRBJ2-5	TRBV7-2
TGTGCCAGCCCTGCTCAATCCGGGACAGGATACAATGGCTACACCTTC	CASPAQSGTGYNGYTF	16	TRBD1	-	TRBJ1-2	TRBV5-8
TGTGCCACCTCCAGGGGCGACTATGGCTACACCTTC	CATSRGDYGYTF	12	-	-	TRBJ1-2	TRBV5-6
TGTGCCAGCAGCGCCTTTAGCGGGGGAGGAGAGACCCAGTACTTC	CASSAFSGGGETQYF	15	TRBD2	-	TRBJ2-5	TRBV6-5
TGCGCCAGCTCCGGGGCGGGGAGCCAGACCCAGTACTTC	CASSGAGSQTQYF	13	-	-	TRBJ2-5	TRBV10-2
TGCAGCGGTGACGGACAGGGGGCAGGGGAGACCCAGTACTTC	CSGDGQGAGETQYF	14	TRBD1	once	TRBJ2-5	TRBV29-1
TGTGCCAGCAGTTACTCGGACAGGGGCAACGAGCAGTACTTC	CASSYSDRGNEQYF	14	TRBD1	-	TRBJ2-7	TRBV6-5
TGTGCCAGCAGGGGTTGGACAGGGGGAGAAGAGAACACTGAAGCTTTCTTT	CASRGWTGGEENTEAFF	17	TRBD1	-	TRBJ1-1	TRBV28